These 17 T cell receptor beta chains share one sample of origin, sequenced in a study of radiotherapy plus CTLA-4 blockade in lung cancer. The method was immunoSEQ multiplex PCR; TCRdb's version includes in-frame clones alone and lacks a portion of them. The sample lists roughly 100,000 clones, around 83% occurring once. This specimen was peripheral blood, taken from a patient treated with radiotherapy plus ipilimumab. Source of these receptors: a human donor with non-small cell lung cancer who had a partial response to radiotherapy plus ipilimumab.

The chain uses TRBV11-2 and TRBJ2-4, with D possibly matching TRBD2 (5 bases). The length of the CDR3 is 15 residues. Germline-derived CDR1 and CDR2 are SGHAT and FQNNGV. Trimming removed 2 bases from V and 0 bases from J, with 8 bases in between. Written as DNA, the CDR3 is TGTGCCAGCAGCTTACGGACTCTAGCCAAAAACATTCAGTACTTC. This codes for CASSLRTLAKNIQYF.

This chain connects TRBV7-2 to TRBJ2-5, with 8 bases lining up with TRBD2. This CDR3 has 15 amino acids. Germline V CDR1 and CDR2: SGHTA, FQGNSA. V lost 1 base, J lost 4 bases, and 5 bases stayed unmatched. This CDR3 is CASSLESGSGETQYF. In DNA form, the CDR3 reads TGTGCCAGCAGCTTAGAAAGCGGGAGCGGAGAGACCCAGTACTTC.

CDR3 region: CASSFDTTNYGYTF. DNA for the CDR3: TGTGCCAGCAGCTTCGACACAACTAACTATGGCTACACCTTC. The V gene is TRBV7-2, the J gene TRBJ1-2; D not resolved. The CDR3 has 14 residues. Trimming removed 3 bases at V and 0 bases at J, with 8 bases between. Germline CDR1 SGHTA, CDR2 FQGNSA.

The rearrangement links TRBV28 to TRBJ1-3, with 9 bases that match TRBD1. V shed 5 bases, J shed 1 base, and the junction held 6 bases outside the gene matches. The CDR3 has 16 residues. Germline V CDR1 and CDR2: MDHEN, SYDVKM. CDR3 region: CASSRDRAASGNTIYF. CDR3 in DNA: TGTGCCAGCAGTCGGGACAGGGCCGCATCTGGAAACACCATATATTTT.

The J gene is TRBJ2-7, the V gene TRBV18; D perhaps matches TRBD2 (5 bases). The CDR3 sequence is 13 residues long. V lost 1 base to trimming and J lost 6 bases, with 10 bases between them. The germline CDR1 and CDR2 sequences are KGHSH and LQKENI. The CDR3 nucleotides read TGTGCCAGCTCACCACTACGGGAAGGCGAGCAGTACTTC. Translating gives CASSPLREGEQYF.

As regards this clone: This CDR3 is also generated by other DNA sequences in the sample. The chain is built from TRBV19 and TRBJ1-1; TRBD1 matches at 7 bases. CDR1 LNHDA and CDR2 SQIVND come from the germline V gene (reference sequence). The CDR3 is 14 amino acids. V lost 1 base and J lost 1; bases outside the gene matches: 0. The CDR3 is CASSIAGGNTEAFF. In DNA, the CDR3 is TGTGCCAGTAGTATAGCAGGGGGGAACACTGAAGCTTTCTTT. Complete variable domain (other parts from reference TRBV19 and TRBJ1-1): DGGITQSPKYLFRKEGQNVTLSCEQNLNHDAMYWYRQDPGQGLRLIYYSQIVNDFQKGDIAEGYSVSREKKESFPLTVTSAQKNPTAFYLCASSIAGGNTEAFFGQGTRLTVV.

CDR3: CASSPQGADTEAFF. DNA for the CDR3: TGTGCCAGCAGTCCACAGGGGGCGGACACTGAAGCTTTCTTT. The J gene is TRBJ1-1, the V gene TRBV6-4; 9 bases line up with TRBD1. Germline values: CDR1 MRHNA, CDR2 SNTAGT. The V gene end was trimmed by 5 bases and the J gene end by 3 bases; junction bases not matched to a gene: 4. The CDR3 length is 14 residues.

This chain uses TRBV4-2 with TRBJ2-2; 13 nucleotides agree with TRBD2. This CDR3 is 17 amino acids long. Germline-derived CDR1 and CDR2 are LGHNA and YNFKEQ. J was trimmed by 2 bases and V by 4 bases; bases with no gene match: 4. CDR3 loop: CASSRRLAGGNTGELFF. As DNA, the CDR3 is TGTGCCAGCAGCCGCAGACTAGCGGGAGGCAACACCGGGGAGCTGTTTTTT.

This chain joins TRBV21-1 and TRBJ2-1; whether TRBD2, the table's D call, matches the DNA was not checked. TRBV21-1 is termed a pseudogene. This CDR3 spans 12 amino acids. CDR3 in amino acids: CASSKAGGEQFF. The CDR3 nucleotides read TGTGCCAGCAGCAAAGCGGGGGGTGAGCAGTTCTTC.

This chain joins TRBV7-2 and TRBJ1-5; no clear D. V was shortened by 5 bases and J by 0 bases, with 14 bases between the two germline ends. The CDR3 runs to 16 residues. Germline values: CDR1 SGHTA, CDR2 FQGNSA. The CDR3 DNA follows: TGTGCCAGCAGCCCAACTGTCGGGTTTAGCAATCAGCCCCAGCATTTT. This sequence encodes CASSPTVGFSNQPQHF.

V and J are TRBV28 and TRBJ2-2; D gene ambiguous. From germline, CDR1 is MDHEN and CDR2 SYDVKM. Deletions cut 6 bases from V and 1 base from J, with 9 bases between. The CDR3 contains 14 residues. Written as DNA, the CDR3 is TGTGCCAGCAGCCATTCATTGAACACCGGGGAGCTGTTTTTT. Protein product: CASSHSLNTGELFF.

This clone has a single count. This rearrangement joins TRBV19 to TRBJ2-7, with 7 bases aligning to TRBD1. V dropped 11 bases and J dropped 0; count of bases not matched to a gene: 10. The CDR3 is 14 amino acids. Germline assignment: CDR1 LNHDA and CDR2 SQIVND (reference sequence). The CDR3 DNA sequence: TGTGCCTCCGCTCGGGACAGAAACTCCTACGAGCAGTACTTC. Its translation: CASARDRNSYEQYF.

The CDR3, as DNA: TGTGCCAGCAGCCAAACAGGGGGCGGGAGCGAGCAGTACTTC. It is translated as CASSQTGGGSEQYF. The gene calls are TRBV27 and TRBJ2-7, with 9 bases lining up with TRBD1. This CDR3 has 14 residues. V lost 6 bases to trimming and J lost 6 bases; unmatched junction nucleotides: 9. CDR1 and CDR2 from the germline V gene are MNHEY and SMNVEV (reference sequence).

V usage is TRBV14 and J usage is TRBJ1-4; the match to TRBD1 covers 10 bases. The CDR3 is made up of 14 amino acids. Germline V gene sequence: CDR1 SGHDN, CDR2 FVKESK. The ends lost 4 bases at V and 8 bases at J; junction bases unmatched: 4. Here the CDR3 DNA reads TGTGCCAGCAGCCTCCGACAGGGGGCCGAAAAACTGTTTTTT. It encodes CASSLRQGAEKLFF.

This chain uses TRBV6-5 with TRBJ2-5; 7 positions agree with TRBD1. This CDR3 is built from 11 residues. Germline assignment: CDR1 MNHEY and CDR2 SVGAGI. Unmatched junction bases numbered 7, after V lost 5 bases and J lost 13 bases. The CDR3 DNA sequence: TGTGCCAGCAGTGAAGGGGGCAGTCCGTACTTC. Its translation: CASSEGGSPYF.

As DNA, the CDR3 is TGTGCCAGCCGACTAAAAATGAACACTGAAGCTTTCTTT. This codes for CASRLKMNTEAFF. The gene calls are TRBV27 and TRBJ1-1; the D is unclear. The V end lost 8 bases, the J end lost 0 bases, and 10 bases lay between the germline ends. In germline, CDR1 is MNHEY, CDR2 SMNVEV (reference sequence). The CDR3 runs 13 residues.

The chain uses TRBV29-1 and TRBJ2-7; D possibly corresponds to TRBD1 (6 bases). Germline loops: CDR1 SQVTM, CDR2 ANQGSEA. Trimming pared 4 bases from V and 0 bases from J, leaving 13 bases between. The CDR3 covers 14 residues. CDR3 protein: CSVGVDRSSYEQYF. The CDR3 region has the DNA TGCAGCGTTGGGGTAGACAGGAGCTCCTACGAGCAGTACTTC.